The clone carrying this T cell receptor beta chain was seen a handful of times. As yet, its antigen is unknown. Looked up from germline, CDR1 is MNHEY and CDR2 is SMNVEV (reference sequence). V shed 6 bases and J shed 0 bases, with 6 bases lying between them. The CDR3 spans 13 residues. TCRdb itself ran the reads through MiXCR, one entry per CDR3 protein. The sample lists fewer than 550,000 distinct CDR3 sequences, 26% seen once, with about 12% in the top ten. The sample originates from a study of T cell repertoires in cytomegalovirus infection. Study summary: It was the public TCR beta signatures that indicated both CMV infection and matching HLA type. Study results and caveats: Across the ex vivo response, the dominant clonotypes were HLA-C-restricted CMV-specific TCR beta clonotypes. Totalled public TCR beta family frequency picked out people who carried CMV plus the relevant HLA.

The sample was PBMCs. The chain recombines TRBV27 with TRBJ1-3; D gene uncertain. The receptor was derived from a human donor in good health (CMV status not recorded). Some clones in this sample may be carry-over from other donors' samples. The CDR3 DNA is TGTGCCAGCAGGTCAAGCTCTGGAAACACCATATATTTT. Its protein is CASRSSSGNTIYF.